These 20 T cell receptor beta chains originate from one sample sequenced in a study of PD-1 blockade in mismatch repair-deficient tumors. Clones were read by immunoSEQ multiplex PCR, and TCRdb kept only the in-frame ones, dropping some. This sample has about 35,000 clones, with approximately 80% found just once. The sample was PBMCs, taken around 6 weeks after starting pembrolizumab. The receptors stem from an adult with mismatch repair-deficient cancer.

The chain joins TRBV6-1 to TRBJ1-5, with TRBD1 matching over 8 bases. The V gene's germline CDR1 is MNHNS and CDR2 SASEGT. The junction had 1 base not matched to a gene; V was cut back by 2 bases and J by 1 base. This CDR3 comprises 15 residues. The CDR3 reads CASSERDRSNQPQHF. The CDR3 DNA sequence: TGTGCCAGCAGTGAACGGGACAGGAGCAATCAGCCCCAGCATTTT.

This chain uses TRBV7-9 with TRBJ1-4, with 7 bases lining up with TRBD1. J was trimmed by 5 bases and V by 4 bases; bases with no gene match: 7. Germline loops: CDR1 SEHNR, CDR2 FQNEAQ (reference sequence). The CDR3 has 15 amino acids. Here the CDR3 DNA reads TGTGCCAGCAGCTCCGATCCAGGGGGGAATGAAAAACTGTTTTTT. This translates into CASSSDPGGNEKLFF.

This chain links TRBV5-1 with TRBJ2-3; perhaps TRBD2 as D (6 bases). The germline V gene encodes CDR1 SGHRS and CDR2 YFSETQ. V lost 7 bases to trimming and J lost 4 bases, with 31 bases between them. The CDR3 is made up of 19 amino acids. The CDR3 DNA is TGCGCCAGCTCCCCGGCGGTTTCTCGCGGGAATCCCCGCGCAGATACGCAGTATTTT. Translated: CASSPAVSRGNPRADTQYF.

The chain links TRBV15 to TRBJ2-1, with a weak D call TRBD1 (6 bases). The CDR3 contains 15 residues. CDR1 is LNHNV and CDR2 is YYDKDF in the germline V gene (reference sequence). The ends were cut back, 0 bases at V and 0 bases at J, with 6 bases in the middle. The CDR3 nucleotides are TGTGCCACCAGCAGAGACAGGGGCTCCTACAATGAGCAGTTCTTC. The encoded protein is CATSRDRGSYNEQFF.

The chain links TRBV11-3 to TRBJ1-3; TRBD1 aligns across 8 bases. This CDR3 comprises 15 residues. Trimming at V came to 5 bases and at J to 2 bases, leaving 5 bases not matched to a gene. CDR1 is SGHNT, CDR2 YENEEA, per germline. The CDR3 nucleotides read TGTGCCAGCAGCACCGACAGGGGCCCTGGAAACACCATATATTTT. Translated: CASSTDRGPGNTIYF.

The chain employs TRBV19 and TRBJ2-1; TRBD2 matches at 15 bases. This CDR3 contains 15 residues. V shed 3 bases and J 8 bases; nucleotides not matched to a gene: 2. The germline CDR1 and CDR2 sequences are LNHDA and SQIVND (reference sequence). CDR3 nucleotide sequence: TGTGCCAGTAGTATTGGACTAGCGGGAGGGGATGAGCAGTTCTTC. This translates into CASSIGLAGGDEQFF.

The gene calls are TRBV19 and TRBJ2-7, with 9 bases matching TRBD1. The CDR3 is 14 amino acids. The V and J ends lost 1 base and 2 bases, in that order; junction bases with no gene match: 0. CDR1 and CDR2 (germline): LNHDA, SQIVND (reference sequence). In nucleotides, the CDR3 is TGTGCCAGTAGTATAGGGGACAGGGCCTACGAGCAGTACTTC. Translating gives CASSIGDRAYEQYF.

The rearrangement joins TRBV7-9 to TRBJ2-1; D might be TRBD1 (6 bases). This CDR3 comprises 11 residues. V was clipped by 5 bases and J by 11 bases, with 10 bases between them. CDR1 is SEHNR, CDR2 FQNEAQ, per germline (reference sequence). CDR3 in amino acids: CASSQGGQQFF. DNA for the CDR3: TGTGCCAGCAGCCAAGGGGGTCAGCAGTTCTTC.

CDR3 region: CSVRGQGHGYTF. CDR3 sequence (DNA): TGCAGCGTGAGAGGACAGGGTCATGGCTACACCTTC. The chain couples TRBV29-1 to TRBJ1-2; 8 bases line up with TRBD1. This CDR3 has 12 residues. V dropped 6 bases and J dropped 6; count of bases not matched to a gene: 6. The V gene's germline CDR1 is SQVTM and CDR2 ANQGSEA.

This chain connects TRBV9 to TRBJ2-1; D is perhaps TRBD2 (6 bases). CDR3 size: 14 residues. The germline gives CDR1 SGDLS, CDR2 YYNGEE. Trimming left V 3 bases short and J 6 bases short, with 13 bases between. The CDR3 DNA reads TGTGCCAGCAGCGGACGGGGGAGTAGCAATGAGCAGTTCTTC. It yields the protein CASSGRGSSNEQFF.

CDR3 region: CASSAMYSNQPQHF. CDR3 sequence (DNA): TGTGCCAGCAGTGCGATGTATAGCAATCAGCCCCAGCATTTT. V and J are TRBV27 and TRBJ1-5; no clear D. This CDR3 has 14 residues. V was clipped by 5 bases and J by 0 bases, with 8 bases between them. Germline-derived CDR1 and CDR2 are MNHEY and SMNVEV (reference sequence).

This chain uses TRBV29-1 with TRBJ2-1, with D uncertain. This CDR3 has 15 amino acids. Germline loops: CDR1 SQVTM, CDR2 ANQGSEA. The V gene lost 0 bases and the J gene lost 4 bases, with 13 bases spanning the gap. CDR3 loop: CSVEEFARLYNEQFF. In DNA form, the CDR3 reads TGCAGCGTTGAAGAGTTCGCTAGACTGTACAATGAGCAGTTCTTC.

V and J are TRBV2 and TRBJ1-2; D unclear. The V end lost 10 bases, the J end lost 8 bases, and 14 bases lay between the germline ends. From germline, CDR1 is SNHLY and CDR2 FYNNEI. The CDR3 extends over 11 amino acids. CDR3: CATDQTGGYTF. CDR3 in DNA: TGTGCCACAGATCAGACGGGGGGCTACACCTTC.

This clone was seen a single time. This chain uses TRBV4-1 with TRBJ2-3, with D perhaps TRBD2 (5 bases). The CDR3 runs to 19 residues. Germline V gene data show CDR1 as MGHRA and CDR2 as YSYEKL. V lost 0 bases to trimming and J lost 0 bases, with 19 bases between them. Here the CDR3 DNA reads TGCGCCAGCAGCCAAGATACCCTACTGGGTAGCGAGAGCACAGATACGCAGTATTTT. It encodes CASSQDTLLGSESTDTQYF.

The rearrangement links TRBV29-1 to TRBJ2-1; 8 bases are shared with TRBD1. Germline values: CDR1 SQVTM, CDR2 ANQGSEA. J was trimmed by 3 bases and V by 0 bases; bases with no gene match: 7. This CDR3 contains 16 residues. The CDR3 nucleotides read TGCAGCGTTGAAGACCCGACAGGGGAAAGCTACAATGAGCAGTTCTTC. Its protein product is CSVEDPTGESYNEQFF.

The rearrangement joins TRBV5-5 to TRBJ2-1; 9 nucleotides agree with TRBD1. The germline V gene has CDR1 SGHKS and CDR2 YYEKEE (reference sequence). Losses at the gene ends were 3 bases for V and 2 bases for J; bases not matched to a gene: 3. This CDR3 contains 15 residues. In DNA, the CDR3 is TGTGCCAGCAGCTACACAGGGGGCACCTACAATGAGCAGTTCTTC. As protein: CASSYTGGTYNEQFF.

The chain recombines TRBV6-6 with TRBJ1-1; the D gene is possibly TRBD1 (5 bases). The CDR3 is 13 residues long. Between the trimmed V and J ends, which lost 4 bases and 6 bases, there was a span of 12 bases. From germline, CDR1 is MNHNY and CDR2 SVGAGI (reference sequence). CDR3 amino acids: CASSSKQESEAFF. CDR3 in DNA: TGTGCCAGCAGTTCCAAACAGGAGTCTGAAGCTTTCTTT.

The chain couples TRBV5-8 to TRBJ2-1, with 10 bases matching TRBD2. J was trimmed by 8 bases and V by 1 base; bases with no gene match: 6. Germline V lookup: CDR1 SGHTS, CDR2 YDEGEE. This CDR3 has 15 amino acids. CDR3 region: CASSLSSGSFYEQFF. Here the CDR3 DNA reads TGTGCCAGCAGCTTGTCTAGCGGGAGCTTCTATGAGCAGTTCTTC.

This sequence joins TRBV5-1 and TRBJ2-1; D is perhaps TRBD2 (6 bases). The germline V gene has CDR1 SGHRS and CDR2 YFSETQ. This CDR3 has 15 residues. V lost 0 bases, J lost 5 bases, and 12 bases lay in between. CDR3 amino acids: CASSLEVAVNNEQFF. For the CDR3, the DNA is TGCGCCAGCAGCTTGGAGGTAGCGGTTAACAATGAGCAGTTCTTC.

V gene TRBV14 combines with J gene TRBJ1-2, with a weak D call TRBD1 (6 bases). Germline V gives CDR1 SGHDN, CDR2 FVKESK. This CDR3 contains 13 residues. Deletions cut 2 bases from V and 3 bases from J, with 7 bases between. CDR3 in amino acids: CASSQNRDYGYTF. DNA for the CDR3: TGTGCCAGCAGCCAAAACAGGGACTATGGCTACACCTTC.